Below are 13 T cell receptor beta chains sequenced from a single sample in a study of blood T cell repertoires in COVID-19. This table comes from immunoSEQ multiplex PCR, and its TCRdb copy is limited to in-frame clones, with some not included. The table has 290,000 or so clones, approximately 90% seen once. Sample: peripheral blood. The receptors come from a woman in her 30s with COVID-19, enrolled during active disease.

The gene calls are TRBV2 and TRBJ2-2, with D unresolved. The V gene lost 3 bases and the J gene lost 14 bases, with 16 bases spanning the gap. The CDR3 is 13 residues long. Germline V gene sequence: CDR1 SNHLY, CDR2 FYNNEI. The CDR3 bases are TGTGCCAGCAGTGATTCCCTAACCCTCGTACTGTTTTTT. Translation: CASSDSLTLVLFF. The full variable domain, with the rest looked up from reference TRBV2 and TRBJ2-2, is EPEVTQTPSHQVTQMGQEVILRCVPISNHLYFYWYRQILGQKVEFLVSFYNNEISEKSEIFDDQFSVERPDGSNFTLKIRSTKLEDSAMYFCASSDSLTLVLFFGEGSRLTVL.

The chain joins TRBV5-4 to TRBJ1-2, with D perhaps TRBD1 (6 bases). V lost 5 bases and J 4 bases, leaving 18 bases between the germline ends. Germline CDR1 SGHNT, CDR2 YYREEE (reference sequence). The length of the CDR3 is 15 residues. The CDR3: CASREGGSGSYGYTF. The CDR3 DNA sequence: TGTGCCAGCAGAGAAGGGGGTTCTGGCTCCTATGGCTACACCTTC.

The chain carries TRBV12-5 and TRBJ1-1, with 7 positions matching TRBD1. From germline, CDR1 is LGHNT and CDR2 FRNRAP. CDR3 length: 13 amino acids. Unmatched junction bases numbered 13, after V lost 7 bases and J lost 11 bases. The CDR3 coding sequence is TGTGCTAGTGCTTGGAACGTCGCACAGGGGGCTTTCTTT. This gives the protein CASAWNVAQGAFF. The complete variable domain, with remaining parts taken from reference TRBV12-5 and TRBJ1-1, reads DARVTQTPRHKVTEMGQEVTMRCQPILGHNTVFWYRQTMMQGLELLAYFRNRAPLDDSGMPKDRFSAEMPDATLATLKIQPSEPRDSAVYFCASAWNVAQGAFFGQGTRLTVV.

CDR3 protein: CASYLTTGLNTEAFF. The CDR3 DNA reads as TGTGCCAGCTACCTTACCACAGGTTTGAACACTGAAGCTTTCTTT. The chain joins TRBV27 to TRBJ1-1, with TRBD1 as a possible D gene (5 bases). Trimming left V 8 bases short and J 0 bases short, with 16 bases between. Germline CDR1 reads MNHEY; CDR2 reads SMNVEV (reference sequence). This CDR3 has 15 residues.

CDR3: CASSLNPTGALFF. The CDR3 nucleotides read TGTGCCAGCAGCCTAAATCCGACAGGGGCATTGTTTTTT. The rearrangement joins TRBV5-4 to TRBJ1-4, with 8 bases identical to TRBD1. J lost 15 bases, V lost 4 bases, and 11 bases had no gene match. The CDR3 sequence is 13 residues long. Germline V gene sequence: CDR1 SGHNT, CDR2 YYREEE (reference sequence). The variable domain in full, completed from reference TRBV5-4 and TRBJ1-4, reads ETGVTQSPTHLIKTRGQQVTLRCSSQSGHNTVSWYQQALGQGPQFIFQYYREEENGRGNFPPRFSGLQFPNYSSELNVNALELDDSALYLCASSLNPTGALFFGSGTQLSVL.

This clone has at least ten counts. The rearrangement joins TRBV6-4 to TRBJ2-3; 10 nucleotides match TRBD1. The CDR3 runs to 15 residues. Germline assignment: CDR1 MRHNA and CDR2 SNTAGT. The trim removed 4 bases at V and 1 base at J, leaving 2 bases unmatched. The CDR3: CASSAGTGGTDTQYF. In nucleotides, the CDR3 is TGTGCCAGCAGTGCCGGGACAGGGGGCACAGATACGCAGTATTTT.

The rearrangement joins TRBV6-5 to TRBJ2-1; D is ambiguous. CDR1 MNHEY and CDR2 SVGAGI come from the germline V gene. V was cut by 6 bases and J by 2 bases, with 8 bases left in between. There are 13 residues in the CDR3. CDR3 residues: CASSVGTYNEQFF. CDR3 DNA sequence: TGTGCCAGCAGCGTCGGTACCTACAATGAGCAGTTCTTC.

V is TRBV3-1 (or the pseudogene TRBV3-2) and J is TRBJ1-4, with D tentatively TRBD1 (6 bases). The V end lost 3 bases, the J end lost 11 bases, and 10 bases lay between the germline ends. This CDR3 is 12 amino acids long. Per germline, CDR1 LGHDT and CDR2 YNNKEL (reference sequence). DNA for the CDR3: TGTGCCAGCAGCCATCAGGGGCGTAAACTGTTTTTT. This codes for CASSHQGRKLFF.

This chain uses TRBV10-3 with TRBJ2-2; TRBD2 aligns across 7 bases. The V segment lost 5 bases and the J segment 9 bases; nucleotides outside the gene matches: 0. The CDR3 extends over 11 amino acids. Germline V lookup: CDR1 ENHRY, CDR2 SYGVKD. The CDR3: CAISSGRELFF. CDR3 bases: TGTGCCATCAGTAGCGGGAGGGAGCTGTTTTTT.

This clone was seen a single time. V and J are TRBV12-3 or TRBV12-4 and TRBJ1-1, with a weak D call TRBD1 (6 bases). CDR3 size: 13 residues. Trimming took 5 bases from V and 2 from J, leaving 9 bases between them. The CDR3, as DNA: TGTGCCAGCAGTCGGACAGTCAACACTGAAGCTTTCTTT. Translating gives CASSRTVNTEAFF.

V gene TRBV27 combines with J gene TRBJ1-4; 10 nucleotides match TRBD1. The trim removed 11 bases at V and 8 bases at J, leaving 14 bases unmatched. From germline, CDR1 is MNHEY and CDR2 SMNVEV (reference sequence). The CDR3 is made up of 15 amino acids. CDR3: CAWSGPPDRGEKLFF. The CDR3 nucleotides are TGTGCCTGGAGTGGCCCCCCGGACAGGGGGGAAAAACTGTTTTTT.

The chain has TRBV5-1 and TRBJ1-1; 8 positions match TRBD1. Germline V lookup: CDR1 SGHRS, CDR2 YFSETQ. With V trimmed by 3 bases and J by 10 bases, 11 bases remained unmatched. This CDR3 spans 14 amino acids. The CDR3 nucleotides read TGCGCCAGCAGCTCCCAGCCTCCGGGACAGGTAGCTTTCTTT. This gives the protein CASSSQPPGQVAFF.

The CDR3 coding sequence is TGTGCCAGCAACCAGGGACTAGCGGGAAGGGATACGCAGTATTTT. Translated, it gives CASNQGLAGRDTQYF. V gene TRBV3-1 (or the pseudogene TRBV3-2) combines with J gene TRBJ2-3; TRBD2 agrees at 13 bases. The V gene's germline CDR1 is LGHDT and CDR2 YNNKEL (reference sequence). J lost 6 bases, V lost 7 bases, and 7 bases had no gene match. The CDR3 is made up of 15 amino acids.